This is a list of T cell receptor beta chains from one sample in a study of blood T cell repertoires in COVID-19. Repertoires were generated with immunoSEQ multiplex PCR, while TCRdb's copy carries only in-frame clones and drops some. The sample records roughly 230,000 clones, over 80% being singletons. The sequenced sample consisted of peripheral blood. The receptor set was obtained from a man aged 35 to 55 with acute or convalescent COVID-19. The CDR3 runs from the conserved cysteine through the conserved F or W. The D gene is left open where the match is weak. Size values are once, few and many counts, or a class for expanded clones, and some rows have none.

CASSLGDRESYNEQFF,TGCGCCAGCAGCTTGGGGGACAGGGAATCCTACAATGAGCAGTTCTTC,TRBV5-1,16,.,TRBD1,TRBJ2-1
CASSRTEVYQETQYF,TGCGCCAGCAGCCGGACAGAGGTGTACCAAGAGACCCAGTACTTC,TRBV4-1,15,.,.,TRBJ2-5
CASSRDSQETQYF,TGTGCCAGCAGCCGGGACAGTCAAGAGACCCAGTACTTC,TRBV11-3,13,few,TRBD1,TRBJ2-5
CASRQTAGGEETQYF,TGCGCCAGCAGGCAAACCGCGGGGGGCGAAGAGACCCAGTACTTC,TRBV5-1,15,.,TRBD2,TRBJ2-5
CSAPGASYNEQFF,TGCAGCGCCCCTGGGGCCTCCTACAATGAGCAGTTCTTC,TRBV29-1,13,.,.,TRBJ2-1
CASSLAGRNSPLHF,TGTGCCAGCAGCTTAGCGGGCAGAAATTCACCCCTCCACTTT,TRBV7-2,14,.,.,TRBJ1-6
CASNERANTGELFF,TGTGCCAGCAACGAGCGAGCGAACACCGGGGAGCTGTTTTTT,TRBV2,14,.,.,TRBJ2-2
CAISESGDYGNTIYF,TGTGCCATCAGTGAGTCGGGAGACTATGGAAACACCATATATTTT,TRBV10-3,15,once,.,TRBJ1-3
CSVPDRVEQFF,TGCAGCGTACCGGACAGGGTTGAGCAGTTCTTC,TRBV29-1,11,.,TRBD1,TRBJ2-1
CASSLQGTGNTIYF,TGTGCCAGCAGCCTACAGGGGACTGGAAACACCATATATTTT,TRBV6-6,14,.,TRBD1,TRBJ1-3
CASSVAGLDNEQFF,TGCGCCAGCAGCGTAGCGGGGCTAGACAATGAGCAGTTCTTC,TRBV5-1,14,.,TRBD2,TRBJ2-1
CASSVGTSLYNEQFF,TGTGCCAGCAGCGTGGGGACTAGCCTATACAATGAGCAGTTCTTC,TRBV9,15,.,TRBD2,TRBJ2-1
CASSPGAGVTYEQYF,TGTGCCAGCTCACCAGGAGCAGGGGTTACCTACGAGCAGTACTTC,TRBV18,15,.,.,TRBJ2-7
CASSLWDSSYEQYF,TGTGCCAGCAGTTTATGGGACTCCTCCTACGAGCAGTACTTC,TRBV7-2,14,few,.,TRBJ2-7
CASSVWSGGADTQYF,TGTGCCAGCAGCGTATGGAGCGGGGGGGCAGATACGCAGTATTTT,TRBV9,15,.,TRBD2,TRBJ2-3
CASSLALDGQGGAGYTF,TGTGCCAGCAGCTTAGCCCTCGATGGACAGGGAGGGGCTGGCTACACCTTC,TRBV7-9,17,.,TRBD1,TRBJ1-2
CASSSGTSTEQYF,TGTGCCAGCAGCTCCGGGACTAGTACCGAGCAGTACTTC,TRBV11-3,13,.,TRBD2,TRBJ2-7
CASSFRPRTGDEKLFF,TGTGCCAGCAGCTTTCGCCCCCGGACAGGGGATGAAAAACTGTTTTTT,TRBV5-5,16,.,TRBD1,TRBJ1-4